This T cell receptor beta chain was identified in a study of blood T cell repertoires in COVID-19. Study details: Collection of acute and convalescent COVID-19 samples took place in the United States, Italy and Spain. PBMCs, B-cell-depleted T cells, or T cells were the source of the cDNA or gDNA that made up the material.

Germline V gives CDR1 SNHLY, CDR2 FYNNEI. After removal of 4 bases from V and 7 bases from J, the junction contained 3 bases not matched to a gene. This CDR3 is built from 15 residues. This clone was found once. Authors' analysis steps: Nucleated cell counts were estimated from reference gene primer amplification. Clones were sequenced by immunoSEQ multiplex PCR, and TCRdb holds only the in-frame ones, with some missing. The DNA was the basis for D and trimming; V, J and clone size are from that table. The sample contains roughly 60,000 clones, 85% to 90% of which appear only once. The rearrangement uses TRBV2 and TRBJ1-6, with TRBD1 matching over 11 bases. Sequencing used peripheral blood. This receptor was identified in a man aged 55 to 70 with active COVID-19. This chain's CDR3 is CASSGTGGNNSPLHF. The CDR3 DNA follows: TGTGCCAGCAGTGGGACAGGGGGCAACAATTCACCCCTCCACTTT.